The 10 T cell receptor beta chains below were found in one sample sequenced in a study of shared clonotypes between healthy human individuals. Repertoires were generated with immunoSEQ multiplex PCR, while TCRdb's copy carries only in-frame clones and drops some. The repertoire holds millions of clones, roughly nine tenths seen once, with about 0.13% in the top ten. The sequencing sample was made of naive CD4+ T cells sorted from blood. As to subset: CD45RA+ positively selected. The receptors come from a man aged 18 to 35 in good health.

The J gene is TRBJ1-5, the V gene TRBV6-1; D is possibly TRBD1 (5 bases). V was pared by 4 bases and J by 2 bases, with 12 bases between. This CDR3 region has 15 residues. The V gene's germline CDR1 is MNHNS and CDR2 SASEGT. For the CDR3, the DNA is TGTGCCAGCAGTGGAGGCGGGGGAGGCAATCAGCCCCAGCATTTT. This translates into CASSGGGGGNQPQHF.

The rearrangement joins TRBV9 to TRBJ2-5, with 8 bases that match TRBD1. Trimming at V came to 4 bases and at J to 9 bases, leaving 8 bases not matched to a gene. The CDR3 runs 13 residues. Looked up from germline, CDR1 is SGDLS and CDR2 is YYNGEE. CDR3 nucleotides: TGTGCCAGCAGCCATGACAGGGGTTCGCCCCAGTACTTC. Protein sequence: CASSHDRGSPQYF.

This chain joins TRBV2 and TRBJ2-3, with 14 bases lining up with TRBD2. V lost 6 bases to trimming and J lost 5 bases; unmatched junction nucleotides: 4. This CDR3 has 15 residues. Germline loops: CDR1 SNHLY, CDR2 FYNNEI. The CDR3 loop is CASSGTSGRVDTQYF. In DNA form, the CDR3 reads TGTGCCAGCAGCGGGACTAGCGGGAGAGTAGATACGCAGTATTTT.

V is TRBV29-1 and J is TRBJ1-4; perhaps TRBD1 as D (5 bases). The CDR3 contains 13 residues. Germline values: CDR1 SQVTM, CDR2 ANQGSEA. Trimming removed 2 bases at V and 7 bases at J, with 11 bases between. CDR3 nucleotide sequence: TGCAGCGTTGAAAGGGGTACTGGTGAAAAACTGTTTTTT. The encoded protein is CSVERGTGEKLFF.

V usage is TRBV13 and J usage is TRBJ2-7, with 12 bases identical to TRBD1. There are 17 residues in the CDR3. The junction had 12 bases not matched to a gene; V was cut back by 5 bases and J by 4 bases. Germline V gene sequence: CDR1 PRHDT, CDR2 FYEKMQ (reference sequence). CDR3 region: CASSTGQGAVPVYEQYF. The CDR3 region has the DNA TGTGCCAGCAGCACGGGACAGGGGGCGGTCCCCGTATACGAGCAGTACTTC.

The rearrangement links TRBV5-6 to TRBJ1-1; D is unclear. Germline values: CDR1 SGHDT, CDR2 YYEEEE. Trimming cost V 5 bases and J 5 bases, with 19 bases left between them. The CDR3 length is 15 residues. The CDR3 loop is CASRAEKEGGTEAFF. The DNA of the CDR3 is TGTGCCAGCAGAGCTGAGAAAGAGGGAGGGACTGAAGCTTTCTTT.

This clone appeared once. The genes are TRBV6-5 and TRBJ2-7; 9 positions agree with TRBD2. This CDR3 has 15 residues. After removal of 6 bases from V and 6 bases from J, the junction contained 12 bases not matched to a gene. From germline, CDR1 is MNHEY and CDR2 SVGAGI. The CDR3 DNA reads TGTGCCAGCAGCCAGGTCGCTAGCGGGACTAGCGAGCAGTACTTC. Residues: CASSQVASGTSEQYF.

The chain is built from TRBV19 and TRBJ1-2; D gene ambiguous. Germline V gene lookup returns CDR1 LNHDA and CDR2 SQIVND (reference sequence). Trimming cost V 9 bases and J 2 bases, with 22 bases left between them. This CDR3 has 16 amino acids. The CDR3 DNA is TGTGCCAGCCAGCCCGGTGGAGGGCGCGAGAACTATGGCTACACCTTC. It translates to CASQPGGGRENYGYTF.

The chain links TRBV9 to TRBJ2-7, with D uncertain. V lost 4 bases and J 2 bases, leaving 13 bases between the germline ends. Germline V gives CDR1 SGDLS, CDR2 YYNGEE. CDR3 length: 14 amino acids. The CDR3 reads CASSPRDFAYEQYF. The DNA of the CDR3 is TGTGCCAGCAGCCCGAGAGACTTTGCCTACGAGCAGTACTTC.

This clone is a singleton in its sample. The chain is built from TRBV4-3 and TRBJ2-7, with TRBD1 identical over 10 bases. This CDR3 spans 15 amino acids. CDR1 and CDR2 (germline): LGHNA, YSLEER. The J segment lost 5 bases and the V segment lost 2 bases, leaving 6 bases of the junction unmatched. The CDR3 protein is CASSQLLGTGDEQYF. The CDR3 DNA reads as TGCGCCAGCAGCCAACTACTCGGGACAGGGGACGAGCAGTACTTC.